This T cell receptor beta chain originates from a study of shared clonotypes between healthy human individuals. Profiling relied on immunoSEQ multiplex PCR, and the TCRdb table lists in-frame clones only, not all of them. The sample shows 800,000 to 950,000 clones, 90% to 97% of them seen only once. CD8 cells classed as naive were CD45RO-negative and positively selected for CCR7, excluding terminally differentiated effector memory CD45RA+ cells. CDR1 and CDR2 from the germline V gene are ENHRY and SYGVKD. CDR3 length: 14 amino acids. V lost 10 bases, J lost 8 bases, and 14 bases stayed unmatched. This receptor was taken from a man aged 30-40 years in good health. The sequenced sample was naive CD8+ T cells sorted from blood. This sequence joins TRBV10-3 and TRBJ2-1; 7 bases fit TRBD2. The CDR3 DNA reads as TGTGCCACGATAAGGGGCGGGAGAGTGGATGAGCAGTTCTTC. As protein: CATIRGGRVDEQFF.